This is a list of T cell receptor beta chains from one sample in a study of shared clonotypes between healthy human individuals. The assay was immunoSEQ multiplex PCR, and TCRdb's table has in-frame clones only and misses some. Here the sample spans more than 1,200,000 clones, roughly 98.5% being singletons. Sequenced material: naive CD4+ T cells sorted from blood. These receptors came from a man aged 30-40 years in good health. Each CDR3 is given with its conserved first and last residue. D genes are given only for firm matches. Not every row has a clone size; where given, it reads once, few, many or a size class.

V: TRBV25-1; D: .; J: TRBJ2-5; size: .; DNA: TGTGCCAGCAGTCTCGGGGGGCTACAAGAGACCCAGTACTTC; CDR3: CASSLGGLQETQYF
V: TRBV9; D: TRBD2; J: TRBJ2-3; size: .; DNA: TGTGCCAGCAGCGTAGTTCTCGGGAGGCCAGATACGCAGTATTTT; CDR3: CASSVVLGRPDTQYF
V: TRBV6-5; D: .; J: TRBJ1-4; size: .; DNA: TGTGCCAGCAGTTACTTCTCAAACAGAGCAGAAAAACTGTTTTTT; CDR3: CASSYFSNRAEKLFF
V: TRBV5-1; D: TRBD2; J: TRBJ2-2; size: .; DNA: TGCGCCAGCAGCTCCGGAGCGGTAGCGGGTAACACCGGGGAGCTGTTTTTT; CDR3: CASSSGAVAGNTGELFF
V: TRBV5-4; D: TRBD2; J: TRBJ2-3; size: .; DNA: TGTGCCAGCAGCGGACTTCTAGCGGGAGGCACAGATACGCAGTATTTT; CDR3: CASSGLLAGGTDTQYF
V: TRBV6-4; D: .; J: TRBJ1-5; size: .; DNA: TGTGCCAGCAGTGAGGGGGGGCGGCAGCCCCAGCATTTT; CDR3: CASSEGGRQPQHF
V: TRBV11-3; D: .; J: TRBJ2-1; size: .; DNA: TGTGCCAGCAGCTTAGGAAGGCATGAGCAGTTCTTC; CDR3: CASSLGRHEQFF
V: TRBV5-4; D: TRBD2; J: TRBJ2-3; size: .; DNA: TGTGCCAGCAGCTTGAGCGGGAGGAGCACAGATACGCAGTATTTT; CDR3: CASSLSGRSTDTQYF
V: TRBV9; D: .; J: TRBJ2-3; size: .; DNA: TGTGCCAGCAGCCTCCGGGGTTCAGATACGCAGTATTTT; CDR3: CASSLRGSDTQYF
V: TRBV18; D: .; J: TRBJ2-7; size: .; DNA: TGTGCCAGCTCGCTAGACAGGTACGAGCAGTACTTC; CDR3: CASSLDRYEQYF
V: TRBV19; D: TRBD1; J: TRBJ2-6; size: .; DNA: TGTGCCAGTAGGACCGACAGGGATGAGGCCAACGTCCTGACTTTC; CDR3: CASRTDRDEANVLTF
V: TRBV18; D: .; J: TRBJ2-3; size: .; DNA: TGTGCCAGCTCAACCTTGGCCCCCACAGATACGCAGTATTTT; CDR3: CASSTLAPTDTQYF
V: TRBV4-3; D: .; J: TRBJ1-2; size: .; DNA: TGCGCCAGCAGCCCGAAGTGGAGGGGTTCGAACTATGGCTACACCTTC; CDR3: CASSPKWRGSNYGYTF
V: TRBV27; D: .; J: TRBJ2-7; size: .; DNA: TGTGCCAGCAGTTTACAACAGGGATCGGTGATCCTGGAGCAGTACTTC; CDR3: CASSLQQGSVILEQYF
V: TRBV6-5; D: .; J: TRBJ2-7; size: .; DNA: TGTGCCAGCAGATTAGACCGAGTCGACCTAGAGCAGTACTTC; CDR3: CASRLDRVDLEQYF
V: TRBV6-5; D: .; J: TRBJ2-7; size: .; DNA: TGTGCCAGCAGTAGGGCGGGATCGGAAGGGCAGTACTTC; CDR3: CASSRAGSEGQYF
V: TRBV30; D: TRBD2; J: TRBJ2-3; size: .; DNA: TGTGCCTGGGGGGGACTAGCGGGAATAGATACGCAGTATTTT; CDR3: CAWGGLAGIDTQYF
V: TRBV5-4; D: TRBD2; J: TRBJ2-1; size: .; DNA: TGTGCCAGCAGCTTCGGGCGGGAGGGAGGCAATGAGCAGTTCTTC; CDR3: CASSFGREGGNEQFF
V: TRBV5-5; D: .; J: TRBJ2-7; size: .; DNA: TGTGCCAGCAGCTCCACCGGGGGTTACGAGCAGTACTTC; CDR3: CASSSTGGYEQYF
V: TRBV5-6; D: .; J: TRBJ1-1; size: .; DNA: TGTGCCAGCAGCCCCGGTCCAAAAGGCACTGAAGCTTTCTTT; CDR3: CASSPGPKGTEAFF
V: TRBV7-9; D: TRBD1; J: TRBJ2-1; size: .; DNA: TGTGCCAGCAGCCTCATCGGGACAGGGGTCAATGAGCAGTTCTTC; CDR3: CASSLIGTGVNEQFF
V: TRBV27; D: .; J: TRBJ2-2; size: .; DNA: TGTGCCAGCAGTTTAGTGGGGAGCGGGGAGCTGTTTTTT; CDR3: CASSLVGSGELFF
V: TRBV25-1; D: TRBD2; J: TRBJ2-7; size: .; DNA: TGTGCCAGCAGTGAAATGGGAGCGGGAGGAACATACGAGCAGTACTTC; CDR3: CASSEMGAGGTYEQYF
V: TRBV6-5; D: .; J: TRBJ2-7; size: .; DNA: TGTGCCAGCTGCAGGACACCTTCCTACGAGCAGTACTTC; CDR3: CASCRTPSYEQYF
V: TRBV9; D: .; J: TRBJ2-1; size: .; DNA: TGTGCCAGCAGCGTAGGCGTCCACAATGAGCAGTTCTTC; CDR3: CASSVGVHNEQFF
V: TRBV7-2; D: TRBD2; J: TRBJ2-4; size: .; DNA: TGTGCCAGCAGCTTAGCGCGGACTAGCGGGAGAGACATTCAGTACTTC; CDR3: CASSLARTSGRDIQYF
V: TRBV29-1; D: TRBD1; J: TRBJ1-1; size: .; DNA: TGCAGCGGGGCGCAGGGGGCGCGGAACACTGAAGCTTTCTTT; CDR3: CSGAQGARNTEAFF
V: TRBV10-3; D: .; J: TRBJ2-7; size: .; DNA: TGTGCCATCAGCACTCGTGAAACAGGTTCCTACGAGCAGTACTTC; CDR3: CAISTRETGSYEQYF
V: TRBV18; D: .; J: TRBJ2-7; size: .; DNA: TGTGCCAGCTCACCACGGACAGCCCACGAGCAGTACTTC; CDR3: CASSPRTAHEQYF
V: TRBV7-9; D: TRBD2; J: TRBJ2-3; size: once; DNA: TGTGCCAGCAGCTTGACTAGCGGGACCCGCACAGATACGCAGTATTTT; CDR3: CASSLTSGTRTDTQYF
V: TRBV11-3; D: .; J: TRBJ2-5; size: .; DNA: TGTGCCAGCAGCTTAGATCGGCAGGGTTTCCAAGAGACCCAGTACTTC; CDR3: CASSLDRQGFQETQYF
V: TRBV6-1; D: .; J: TRBJ2-2; size: .; DNA: TGTGCCAGCACCGTAGCGGAGGGCCTCACCGGGGAGCTGTTTTTT; CDR3: CASTVAEGLTGELFF
V: TRBV14; D: TRBD2; J: TRBJ2-2; size: .; DNA: TGTGCCAGCAGCCAATTACCAGCGGGAGTTATTAACACCGGGGAGCTGTTTTTT; CDR3: CASSQLPAGVINTGELFF
V: TRBV7-2; D: TRBD2; J: TRBJ2-1; size: once; DNA: TGTGCCAGCAGCTTTATAACTAGCGGGAGCTATGAGCAGTTCTTC; CDR3: CASSFITSGSYEQFF
V: TRBV29-1; D: .; J: TRBJ2-4; size: .; DNA: TGCAGCGTGGGGGACATCAAAAACATTCAGTACTTC; CDR3: CSVGDIKNIQYF
V: TRBV9; D: .; J: TRBJ2-2; size: .; DNA: TGTGTTTCTTCCGTAGACCCAGGGGTGCATAGCGGGGAGCTGTTTTTT; CDR3: CVSSVDPGVHSGELFF
V: TRBV27; D: TRBD2; J: TRBJ2-1; size: .; DNA: TGTGCCAGCAGTTTATTATCCCCGGGGGGGACTAACTTAAGGAATGAGCAGTTCTTC; CDR3: CASSLLSPGGTNLRNEQFF
V: TRBV30; D: TRBD1; J: TRBJ1-4; size: .; DNA: TGTGCCCACAGACAGGGAGGTGAAAAACTGTTTTTT; CDR3: CAHRQGGEKLFF
V: TRBV9; D: .; J: TRBJ1-3; size: .; DNA: TGTGCCAGCACCCCCGGACAGCTCAAGAACACCATATATTTT; CDR3: CASTPGQLKNTIYF
V: TRBV29-1; D: TRBD2; J: TRBJ2-3; size: .; DNA: TGCAGCGTTGACATAGCGGGGATCACAGATACGCAGTATTTT; CDR3: CSVDIAGITDTQYF
V: TRBV5-1; D: .; J: TRBJ2-7; size: .; DNA: TGCGCCAGCAGCTTTGAGGTCCCGGCCTACGAGCAGTACTTC; CDR3: CASSFEVPAYEQYF
V: TRBV11-3; D: .; J: TRBJ2-6; size: few; DNA: TGTGCCAGCAGCTCCCACTCTGGGGCCAACGTCCTGACTTTC; CDR3: CASSSHSGANVLTF
V: TRBV4-3; D: .; J: TRBJ2-3; size: .; DNA: TGCGCCAGCAGCCAAGATGATAGCACAGATACGCAGTATTTT; CDR3: CASSQDDSTDTQYF
V: TRBV7-6; D: TRBD2; J: TRBJ2-5; size: .; DNA: TGTGCCAGCAACCGAAGGGAGGGAGGGGAAGAGACCCAGTACTTC; CDR3: CASNRREGGEETQYF
V: TRBV28; D: TRBD1; J: TRBJ2-1; size: .; DNA: TGTGCCAGCTCATACCGGAGACAGGGGAATGAGCAGTTCTTC; CDR3: CASSYRRQGNEQFF
V: TRBV5-6; D: .; J: TRBJ2-1; size: .; DNA: TGTGCCAGCAGGTACGCGAAAAGGGCCCCCTACAATGAGCAGTTCTTC; CDR3: CASRYAKRAPYNEQFF
V: TRBV5-4; D: .; J: TRBJ2-6; size: once; DNA: TGTGCCAGCAGCTCAGCTGGGGCCAACGTCCTGACTTTC; CDR3: CASSSAGANVLTF
V: TRBV6-5; D: .; J: TRBJ2-7; size: .; DNA: TGTGCCAGCAGCCTCCTTGGGGCGGCCTACGAGCAGTACTTC; CDR3: CASSLLGAAYEQYF
V: TRBV28; D: TRBD1; J: TRBJ1-1; size: .; DNA: TGTGCCAGCAGTCTAGGACAGGGAGCTTTCTTT; CDR3: CASSLGQGAFF
V: TRBV18; D: .; J: TRBJ1-1; size: .; DNA: TGTGCCAGCTCACAGGAGTTAACGACAGCCTCAAACACTGAAGCTTTCTTT; CDR3: CASSQELTTASNTEAFF
V: TRBV7-9; D: TRBD1; J: TRBJ1-2; size: .; DNA: TGTGCCAGCAGCAGCGATCAGGGGGCGTTCTATGGCTACACCTTC; CDR3: CASSSDQGAFYGYTF
V: TRBV5-1; D: TRBD1; J: TRBJ1-5; size: .; DNA: TGCGCCAGCAGCTTGGTTCCCGGGACAGGGGTCCAGCCCCAGCATTTT; CDR3: CASSLVPGTGVQPQHF